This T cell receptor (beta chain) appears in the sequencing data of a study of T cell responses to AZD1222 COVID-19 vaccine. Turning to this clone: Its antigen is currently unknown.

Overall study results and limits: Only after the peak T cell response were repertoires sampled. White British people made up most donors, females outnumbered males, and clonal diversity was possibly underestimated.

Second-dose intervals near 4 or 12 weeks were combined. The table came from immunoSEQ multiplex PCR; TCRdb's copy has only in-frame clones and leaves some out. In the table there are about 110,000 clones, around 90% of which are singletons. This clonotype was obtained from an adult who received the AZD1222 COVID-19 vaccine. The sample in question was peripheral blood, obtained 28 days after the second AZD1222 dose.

The CDR3 sequence: CACDGRAYNEQFF. CDR3 DNA: TGTGCCTGTGACGGGCGGGCCTACAATGAGCAGTTCTTC. The V gene is TRBV30, the J gene TRBJ2-1, with a weak D call TRBD2 (5 bases). V lost 6 bases, J lost 2 bases, and 11 bases lay in between. This CDR3 contains 13 residues. CDR1 is GTSNPN and CDR2 is SVGIG in the germline V gene (reference sequence).